This T cell receptor beta chain was found in a study of STAT3 mutations in large granular lymphocyte leukemia. Study-wide context: Among longitudinally sequenced T-LGLL patients, roughly half had canonical activating STAT3 mutations detected.

To note about this clone: Its antigen is still unknown.

Libraries were prepared by immunoSEQ multiplex PCR; TCRdb keeps only in-frame clonotypes and omits some of them. Among roughly 30,000 clones listed, roughly 80% were seen once. General study points: In T-cell large granular lymphocyte leukemia, about half of patients showed multiple immunodominant subclonotypes.

Germline assignment: CDR1 MNHEY and CDR2 SVGAGI. V lost 4 bases to trimming and J lost 5 bases, with 11 bases between them. The CDR3 spans 14 residues. The sequenced material came from peripheral blood mononuclear cells. This chain joins TRBV6-5 and TRBJ1-4; perhaps TRBD1 as D (6 bases). This receptor was taken from a woman aged 45-59 years with T-cell large granular lymphocyte leukemia. Some clones in this sample may be carry-over from other donors' samples. CDR3 DNA sequence: TGTGCCAGCAGTTCCCGGGACACCAATGAAAAACTGTTTTTT. Amino acids: CASSSRDTNEKLFF.